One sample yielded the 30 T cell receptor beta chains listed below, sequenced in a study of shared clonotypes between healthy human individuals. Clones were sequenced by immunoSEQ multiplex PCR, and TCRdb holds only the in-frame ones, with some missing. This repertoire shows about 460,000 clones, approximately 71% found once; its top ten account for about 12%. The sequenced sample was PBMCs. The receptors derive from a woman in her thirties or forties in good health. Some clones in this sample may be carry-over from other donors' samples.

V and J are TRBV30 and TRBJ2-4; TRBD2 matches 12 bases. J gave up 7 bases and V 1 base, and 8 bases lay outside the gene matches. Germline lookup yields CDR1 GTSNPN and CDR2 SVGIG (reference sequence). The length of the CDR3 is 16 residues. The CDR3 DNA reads TGTGCCTGGAGTGCCCGACTAGCGGGAGCTTGGAACATTCAGTACTTC. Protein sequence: CAWSARLAGAWNIQYF.

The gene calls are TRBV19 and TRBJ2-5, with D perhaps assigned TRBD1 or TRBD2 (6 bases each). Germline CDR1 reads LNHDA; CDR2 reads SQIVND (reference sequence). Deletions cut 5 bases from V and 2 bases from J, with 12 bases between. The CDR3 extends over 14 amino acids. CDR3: CASSLGGRQETQYF. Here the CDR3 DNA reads TGTGCCAGTAGTCTTGGGGGGCGTCAAGAGACCCAGTACTTC.

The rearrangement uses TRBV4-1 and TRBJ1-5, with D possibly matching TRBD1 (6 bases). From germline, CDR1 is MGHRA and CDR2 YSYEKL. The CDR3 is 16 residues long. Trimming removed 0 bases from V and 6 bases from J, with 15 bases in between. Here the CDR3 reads CASSQDRAAGVQPQHF. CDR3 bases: TGCGCCAGCAGCCAAGATCGGGCGGCAGGGGTTCAGCCCCAGCATTTT.

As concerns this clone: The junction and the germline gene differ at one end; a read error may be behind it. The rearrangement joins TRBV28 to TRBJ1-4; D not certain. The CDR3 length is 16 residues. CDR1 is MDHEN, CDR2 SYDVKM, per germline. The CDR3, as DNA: TGTGCCAGCAGTTCGACCCCTGAAATGAACAGCGGCCCGTGGAGGTTT. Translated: CASSSTPEMNSGPWRF.

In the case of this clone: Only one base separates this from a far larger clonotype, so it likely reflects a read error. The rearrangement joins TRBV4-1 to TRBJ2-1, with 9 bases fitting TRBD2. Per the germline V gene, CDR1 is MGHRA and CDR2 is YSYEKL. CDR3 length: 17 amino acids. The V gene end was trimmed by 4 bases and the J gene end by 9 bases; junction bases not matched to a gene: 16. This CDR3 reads CASSPRGSGSSFREQFF. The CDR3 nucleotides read TGCGCCAGCAGCCCCCGGGGTAGCGGGAGTAGTTTCCGTGAGCAGTTCTTC.

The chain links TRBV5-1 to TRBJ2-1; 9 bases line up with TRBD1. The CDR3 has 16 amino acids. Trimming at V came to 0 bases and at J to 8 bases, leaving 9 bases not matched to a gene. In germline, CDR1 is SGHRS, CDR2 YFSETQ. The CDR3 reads CASSLGTGAALYEQFF. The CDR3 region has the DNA TGCGCCAGCAGCTTGGGGACAGGGGCCGCGCTGTATGAGCAGTTCTTC.

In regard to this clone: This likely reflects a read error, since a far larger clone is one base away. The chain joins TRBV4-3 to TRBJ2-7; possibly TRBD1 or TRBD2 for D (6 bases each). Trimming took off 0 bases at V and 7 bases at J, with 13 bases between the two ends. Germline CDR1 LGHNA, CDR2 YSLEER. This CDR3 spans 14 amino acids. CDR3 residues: CASSQEQGGGEQYF. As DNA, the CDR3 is TGCGCCAGCAGCCAAGAACAGGGAGGAGGGGAGCAGTACTTC.

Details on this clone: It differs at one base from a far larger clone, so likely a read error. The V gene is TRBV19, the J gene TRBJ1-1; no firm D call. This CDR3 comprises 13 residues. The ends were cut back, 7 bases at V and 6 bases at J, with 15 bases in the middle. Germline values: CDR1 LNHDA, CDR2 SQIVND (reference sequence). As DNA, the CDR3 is TGTGCCAGTAATACCATCCAGCACTCTGAAGCTTTCTTT. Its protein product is CASNTIQHSEAFF.

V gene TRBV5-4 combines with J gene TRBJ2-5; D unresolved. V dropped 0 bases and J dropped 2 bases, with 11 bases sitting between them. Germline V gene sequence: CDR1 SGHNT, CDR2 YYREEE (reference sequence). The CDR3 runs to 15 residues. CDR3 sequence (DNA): TGTGCCAGCAGCTTGGGGCTTGGGCGGCAAGAGACCCAGTACTTC. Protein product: CASSLGLGRQETQYF. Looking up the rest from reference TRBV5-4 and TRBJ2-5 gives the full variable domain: ETGVTQSPTHLIKTRGQQVTLRCSSQSGHNTVSWYQQALGQGPQFIFQYYREEENGRGNFPPRFSGLQFPNYSSELNVNALELDDSALYLCASSLGLGRQETQYFGPGTRLLVL.

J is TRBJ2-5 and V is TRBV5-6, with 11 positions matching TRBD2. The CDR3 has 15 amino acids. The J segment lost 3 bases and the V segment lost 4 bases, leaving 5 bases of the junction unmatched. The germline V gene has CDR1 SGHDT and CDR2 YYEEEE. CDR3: CASSLMTSGKETQYF. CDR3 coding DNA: TGTGCCAGCAGCCTGATGACTAGCGGGAAAGAGACCCAGTACTTC.

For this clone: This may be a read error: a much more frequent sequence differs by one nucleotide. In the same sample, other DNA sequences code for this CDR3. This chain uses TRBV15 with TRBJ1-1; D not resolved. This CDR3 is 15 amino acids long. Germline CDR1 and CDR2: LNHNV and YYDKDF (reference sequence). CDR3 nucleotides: TGTGCCACCAGTAGAGTGCAGGTCCCGTGGACTGAAGCTTTCTTT. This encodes CATSRVQVPWTEAFF.

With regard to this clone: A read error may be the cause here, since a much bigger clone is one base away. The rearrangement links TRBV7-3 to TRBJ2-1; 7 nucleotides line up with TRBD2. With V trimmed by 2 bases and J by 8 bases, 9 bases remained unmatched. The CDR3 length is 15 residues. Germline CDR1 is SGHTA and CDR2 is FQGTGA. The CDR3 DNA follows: TGTGCCAGCAGCTTAGTTGCGGGAGAGGTCTATGAGCAGTTCTTC. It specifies CASSLVAGEVYEQFF.

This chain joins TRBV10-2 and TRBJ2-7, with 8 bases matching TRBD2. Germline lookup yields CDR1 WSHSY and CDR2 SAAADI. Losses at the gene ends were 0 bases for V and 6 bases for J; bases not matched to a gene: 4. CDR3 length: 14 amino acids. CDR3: CASSESGLALEQYF. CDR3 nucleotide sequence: TGCGCCAGCAGTGAGTCCGGACTAGCCCTCGAGCAGTACTTC.

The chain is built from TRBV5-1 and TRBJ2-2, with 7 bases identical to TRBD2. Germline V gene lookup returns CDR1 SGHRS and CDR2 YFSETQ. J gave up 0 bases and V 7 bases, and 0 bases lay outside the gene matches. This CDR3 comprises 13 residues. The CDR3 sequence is CASGLANTGELFF. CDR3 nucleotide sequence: TGCGCCAGCGGACTAGCGAACACCGGGGAGCTGTTTTTT.

CDR3 DNA: TGTGCCAGCAGCCCCCGGGACAGCTCCTACGAGCAGTACTTC. Its protein product is CASSPRDSSYEQYF. The chain employs TRBV7-2 and TRBJ2-7, with 7 positions matching TRBD1. The ends lost 5 bases at V and 0 bases at J; junction bases unmatched: 4. The germline gives CDR1 SGHTA, CDR2 FQGNSA. CDR3 length: 14 amino acids.

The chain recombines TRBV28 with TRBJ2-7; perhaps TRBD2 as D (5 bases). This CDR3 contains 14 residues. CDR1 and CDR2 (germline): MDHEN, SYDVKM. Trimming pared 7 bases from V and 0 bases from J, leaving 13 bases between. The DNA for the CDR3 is TGTGCCAGCACCTCGGTGGGAGCCTCCTACGAGCAGTACTTC. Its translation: CASTSVGASYEQYF.

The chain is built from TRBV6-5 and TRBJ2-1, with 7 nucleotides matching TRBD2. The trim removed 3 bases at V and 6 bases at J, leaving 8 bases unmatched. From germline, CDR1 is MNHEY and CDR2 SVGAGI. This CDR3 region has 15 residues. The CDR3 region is CASSYEPGLTNEQFF. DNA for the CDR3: TGTGCCAGCAGTTATGAGCCGGGACTAACCAATGAGCAGTTCTTC.

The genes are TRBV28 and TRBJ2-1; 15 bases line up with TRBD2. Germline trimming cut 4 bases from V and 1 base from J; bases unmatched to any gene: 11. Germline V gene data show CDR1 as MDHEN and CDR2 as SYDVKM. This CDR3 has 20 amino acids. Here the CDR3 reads CASSSPGTSGGPSSYNEQFF. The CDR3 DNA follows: TGTGCCAGCAGTTCACCCGGGACTAGCGGGGGGCCCTCTTCCTACAATGAGCAGTTCTTC.

The CDR3 here is CASSSSGYEQYF. The CDR3 DNA follows: TGTGCCAGCAGCTCGAGCGGTTACGAGCAGTACTTC. The chain carries TRBV7-2 and TRBJ2-5; D possibly corresponds to TRBD2 (5 bases). The DNA end favors TRBJ2-7, so the J call may be wrong. Germline values: CDR1 SGHTA, CDR2 FQGNSA. The CDR3 is made up of 12 amino acids.

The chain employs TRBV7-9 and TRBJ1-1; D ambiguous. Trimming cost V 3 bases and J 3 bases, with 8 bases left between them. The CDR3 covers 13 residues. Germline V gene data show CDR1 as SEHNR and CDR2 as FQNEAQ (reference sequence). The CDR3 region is CASSFDGYTEAFF. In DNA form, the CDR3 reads TGTGCCAGCAGCTTCGACGGCTACACTGAAGCTTTCTTT.

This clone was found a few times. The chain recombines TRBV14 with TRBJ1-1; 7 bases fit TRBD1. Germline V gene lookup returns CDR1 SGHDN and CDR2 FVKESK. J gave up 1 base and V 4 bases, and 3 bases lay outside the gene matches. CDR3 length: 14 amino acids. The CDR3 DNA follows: TGTGCCAGCAGCCTCAGGGGGTGGAACACTGAAGCTTTCTTT. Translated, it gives CASSLRGWNTEAFF.

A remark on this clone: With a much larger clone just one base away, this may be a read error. The CDR3 nucleotides are TGTGCCAGTAGTAGCGAGAGCTCCTACAATGAGCAGTTCTTC. Protein product: CASSSESSYNEQFF. V gene TRBV19 combines with J gene TRBJ2-1; D unclear. Germline CDR1 reads LNHDA; CDR2 reads SQIVND (reference sequence). The CDR3 loop spans 14 amino acids. The V end lost 4 bases, the J end lost 0 bases, and 7 bases lay between the germline ends.

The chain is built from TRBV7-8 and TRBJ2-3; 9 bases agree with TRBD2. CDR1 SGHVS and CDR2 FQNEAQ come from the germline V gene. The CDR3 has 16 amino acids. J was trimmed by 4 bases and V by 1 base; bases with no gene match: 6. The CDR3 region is CASSLGPGLASDTQYF. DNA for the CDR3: TGTGCCAGCAGCTTAGGACCGGGACTAGCCTCAGATACGCAGTATTTT.

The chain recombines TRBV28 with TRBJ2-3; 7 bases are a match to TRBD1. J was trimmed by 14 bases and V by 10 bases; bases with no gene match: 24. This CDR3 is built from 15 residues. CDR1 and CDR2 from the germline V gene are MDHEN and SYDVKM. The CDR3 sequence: CATSSGQTYLDTRYF. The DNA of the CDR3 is TGTGCCACCAGCTCGGGACAGACATACCTGGATACGAGGTATTTT. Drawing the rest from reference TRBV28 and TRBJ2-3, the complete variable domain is DVKVTQSSRYLVKRTGEKVFLECVQDMDHENMFWYRQDPGLGLRLIYFSYDVKMKEKGDIPEGYSVSREKKERFSLILESASTNQTSMYLCATSSGQTYLDTRYFGPGTRLTVL.

In DNA, the CDR3 is TGTGCCAGCAGCTCCCGGGCTACGGGCACAGATACGCAGTATTTT. Amino acid sequence: CASSSRATGTDTQYF. The genes are TRBV7-8 and TRBJ2-3; D is ambiguous. In germline, CDR1 is SGHVS, CDR2 FQNEAQ. The CDR3 spans 15 residues. V was trimmed by 4 bases and J by 1 base, leaving 12 bases between them.

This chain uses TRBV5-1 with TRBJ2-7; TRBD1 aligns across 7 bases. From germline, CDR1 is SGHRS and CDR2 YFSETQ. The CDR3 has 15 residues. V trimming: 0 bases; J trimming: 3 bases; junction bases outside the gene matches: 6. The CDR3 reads CASSLAPGGNYEQYF. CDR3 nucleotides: TGCGCCAGCAGCTTGGCGCCAGGGGGAAACTACGAGCAGTACTTC.

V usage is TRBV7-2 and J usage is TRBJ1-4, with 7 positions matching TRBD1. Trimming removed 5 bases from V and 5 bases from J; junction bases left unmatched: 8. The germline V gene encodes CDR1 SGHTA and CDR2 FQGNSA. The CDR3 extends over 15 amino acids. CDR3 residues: CASSPRQGGNEKLFF. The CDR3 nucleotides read TGTGCCAGCAGCCCCCGACAGGGAGGAAATGAAAAACTGTTTTTT.

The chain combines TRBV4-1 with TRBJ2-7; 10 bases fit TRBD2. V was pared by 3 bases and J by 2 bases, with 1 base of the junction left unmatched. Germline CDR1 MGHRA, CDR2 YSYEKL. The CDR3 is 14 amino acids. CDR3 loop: CASSQGLATYEQYF. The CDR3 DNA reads TGCGCCAGCAGCCAGGGACTAGCGACCTACGAGCAGTACTTC.

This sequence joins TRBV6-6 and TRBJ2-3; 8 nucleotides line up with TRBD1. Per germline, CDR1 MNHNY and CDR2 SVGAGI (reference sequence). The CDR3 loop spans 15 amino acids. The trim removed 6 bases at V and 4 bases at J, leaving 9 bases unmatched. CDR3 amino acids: CASRPGQGRADTQYF. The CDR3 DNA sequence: TGTGCCAGCAGACCCGGACAGGGACGGGCAGATACGCAGTATTTT.

CDR3 DNA: TGCAGCGGATGTGGAAACACCATATATTTT. It yields the protein CSGCGNTIYF. The chain uses TRBV29-1 and TRBJ1-3; D gene uncertain. The CDR3 length is 10 residues. The V gene's germline CDR1 is SQVTM and CDR2 ANQGSEA. The V and J ends lost 7 bases and 3 bases respectively, with 4 bases between them.